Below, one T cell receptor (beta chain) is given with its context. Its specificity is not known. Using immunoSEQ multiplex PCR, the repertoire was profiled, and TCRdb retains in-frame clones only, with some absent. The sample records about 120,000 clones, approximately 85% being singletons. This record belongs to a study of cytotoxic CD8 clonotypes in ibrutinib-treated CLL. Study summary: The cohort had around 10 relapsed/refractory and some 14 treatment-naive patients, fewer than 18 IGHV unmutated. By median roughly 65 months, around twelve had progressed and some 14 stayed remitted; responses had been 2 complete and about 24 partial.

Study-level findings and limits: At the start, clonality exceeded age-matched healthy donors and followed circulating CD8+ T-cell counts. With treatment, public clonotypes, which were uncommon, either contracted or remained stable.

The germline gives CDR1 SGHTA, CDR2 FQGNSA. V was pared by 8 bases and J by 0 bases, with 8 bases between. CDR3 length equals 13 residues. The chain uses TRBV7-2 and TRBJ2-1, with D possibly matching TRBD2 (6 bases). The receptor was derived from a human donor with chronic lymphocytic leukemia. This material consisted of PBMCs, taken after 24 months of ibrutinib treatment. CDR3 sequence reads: CASGGGSYNEQFF. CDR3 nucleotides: TGTGCCAGCGGGGGAGGCTCCTACAATGAGCAGTTCTTC.